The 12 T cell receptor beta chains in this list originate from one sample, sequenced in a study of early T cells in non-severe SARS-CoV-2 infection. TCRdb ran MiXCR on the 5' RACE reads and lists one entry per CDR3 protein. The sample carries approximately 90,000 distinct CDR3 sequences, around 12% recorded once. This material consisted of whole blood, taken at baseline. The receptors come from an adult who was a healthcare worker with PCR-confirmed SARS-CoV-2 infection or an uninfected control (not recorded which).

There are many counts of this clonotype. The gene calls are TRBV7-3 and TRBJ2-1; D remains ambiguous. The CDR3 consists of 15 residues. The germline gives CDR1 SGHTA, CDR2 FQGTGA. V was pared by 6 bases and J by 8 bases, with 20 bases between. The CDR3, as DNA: TGTGCCAGCAGGAACCCAGGTGCGTTAGTCGATGAGCAGTTCTTC. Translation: CASRNPGALVDEQFF.

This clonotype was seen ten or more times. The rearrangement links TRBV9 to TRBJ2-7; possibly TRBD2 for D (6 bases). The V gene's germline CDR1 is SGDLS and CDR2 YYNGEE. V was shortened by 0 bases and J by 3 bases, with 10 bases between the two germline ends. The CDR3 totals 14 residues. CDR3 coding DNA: TGTGCCAGCAGCGTAGGATCGGAGGGCTACGAGCAGTACTTC. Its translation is CASSVGSEGYEQYF.

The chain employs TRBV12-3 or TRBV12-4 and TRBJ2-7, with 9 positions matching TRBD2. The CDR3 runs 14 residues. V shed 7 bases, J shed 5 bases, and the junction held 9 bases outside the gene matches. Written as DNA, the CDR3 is TGTGCCAGCAAGATCCGTAGACTAGCGGACGAGCAGTACTTC. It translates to CASKIRRLADEQYF.

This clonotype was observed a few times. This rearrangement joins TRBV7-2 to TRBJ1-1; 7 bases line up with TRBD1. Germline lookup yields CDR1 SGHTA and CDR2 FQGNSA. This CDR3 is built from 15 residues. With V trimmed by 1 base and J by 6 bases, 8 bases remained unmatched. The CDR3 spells CASSLEVRQGAEAFF. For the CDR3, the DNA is TGTGCCAGCAGCTTAGAGGTGCGGCAGGGGGCTGAAGCTTTCTTT.

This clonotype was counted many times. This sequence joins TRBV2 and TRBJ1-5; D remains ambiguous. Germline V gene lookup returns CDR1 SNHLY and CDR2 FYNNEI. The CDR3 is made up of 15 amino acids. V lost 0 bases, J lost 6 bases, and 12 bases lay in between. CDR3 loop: CASSEAVDWGQPQHF. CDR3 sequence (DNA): TGTGCCAGCAGTGAAGCGGTAGATTGGGGTCAGCCCCAGCATTTT.

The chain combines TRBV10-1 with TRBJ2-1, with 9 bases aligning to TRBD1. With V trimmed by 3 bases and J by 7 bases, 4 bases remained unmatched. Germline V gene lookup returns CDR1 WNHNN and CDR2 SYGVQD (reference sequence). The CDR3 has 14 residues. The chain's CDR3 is CASSDWDRDNEQFF. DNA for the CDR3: TGCGCCAGCAGTGATTGGGACAGGGATAATGAGCAGTTCTTC.

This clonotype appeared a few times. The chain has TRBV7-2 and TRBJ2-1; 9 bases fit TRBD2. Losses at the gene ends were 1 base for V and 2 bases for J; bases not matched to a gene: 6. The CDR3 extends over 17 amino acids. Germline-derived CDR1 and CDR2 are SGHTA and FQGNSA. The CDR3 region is CASSLGSGGGAYNEQFF. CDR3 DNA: TGTGCCAGCAGCTTAGGGTCTGGCGGGGGGGCCTACAATGAGCAGTTCTTC.

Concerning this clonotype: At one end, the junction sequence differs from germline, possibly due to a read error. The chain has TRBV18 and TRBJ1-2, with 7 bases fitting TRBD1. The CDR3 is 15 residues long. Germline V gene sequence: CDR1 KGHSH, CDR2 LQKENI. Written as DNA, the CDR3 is TGTGCCAGCTCACCAGAAAGGGACAGAACCTATGGCTGCACCTTC. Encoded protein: CASSPERDRTYGCTF.

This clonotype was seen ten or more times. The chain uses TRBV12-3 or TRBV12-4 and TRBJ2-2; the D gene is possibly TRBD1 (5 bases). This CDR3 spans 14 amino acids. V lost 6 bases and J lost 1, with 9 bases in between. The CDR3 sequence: CASSPDRNTGELFF. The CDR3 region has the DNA TGTGCCAGCAGCCCTGACAGGAACACCGGGGAGCTGTTTTTT.

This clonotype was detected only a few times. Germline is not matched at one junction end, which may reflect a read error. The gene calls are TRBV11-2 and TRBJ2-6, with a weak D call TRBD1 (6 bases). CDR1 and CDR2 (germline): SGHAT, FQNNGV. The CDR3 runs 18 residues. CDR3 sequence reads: CASSLNWDTSSGTNVLTF. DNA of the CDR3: TGTGCCAGCAGCTTAAATTGGGACACCTCCTCTGGGACCAACGTCCTGACTTTC. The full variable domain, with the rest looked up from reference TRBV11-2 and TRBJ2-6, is EAGVAQSPRYKIIEKRQSVAFWCNPISGHATLYWYQQILGQGPKLLIQFQNNGVVDDSQLPKDRFSAERLKGVDSTLKIQPAKLEDSAVYLCASSLNWDTSSGTNVLTFGAGSRLTVL.

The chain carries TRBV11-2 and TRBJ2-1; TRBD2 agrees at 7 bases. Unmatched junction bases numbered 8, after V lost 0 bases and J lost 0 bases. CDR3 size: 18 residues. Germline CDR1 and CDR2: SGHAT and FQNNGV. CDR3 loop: CASSLEGTMVSSYNEQFF. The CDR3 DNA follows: TGTGCCAGCAGCTTAGAGGGGACTATGGTTAGCTCCTACAATGAGCAGTTCTTC.

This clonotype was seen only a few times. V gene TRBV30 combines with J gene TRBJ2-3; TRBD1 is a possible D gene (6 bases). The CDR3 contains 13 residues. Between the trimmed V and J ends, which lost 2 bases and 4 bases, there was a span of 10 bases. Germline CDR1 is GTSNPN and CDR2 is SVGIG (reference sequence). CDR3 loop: CAWSSGDPDTQYF. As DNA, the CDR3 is TGTGCCTGGAGTTCAGGGGATCCAGATACGCAGTATTTT.